These 27 T cell receptor beta chains came from one sample sequenced in a study of STAT3 mutations in large granular lymphocyte leukemia. Produced via immunoSEQ multiplex PCR; TCRdb's table is partial and in-frame only. The sample yields around 10,000 clones, 88% seen once. Study-level results: Every T-LGLL patient had at least one immunodominant TCRbeta clonotype.

Their recognized antigens are unknown. The sample comprised peripheral blood mononuclear cells. Receptors were obtained from a man aged 55 to 69 with T-cell large granular lymphocyte leukemia. Some clones in this sample may be carry-over from other donors' samples.

The V and J genes are TRBV18 and TRBJ2-6, with D maybe TRBD1 (6 bases). Trimming removed 3 bases from V and 0 bases from J, with 12 bases in between. CDR3 length: 17 residues. Germline assignment: CDR1 KGHSH and CDR2 LQKENI. The CDR3 DNA is TGTGCCAGCTCACCTACAGGGTCGTTCTCTGGGGCCAACGTCCTGACTTTC. Encoded protein: CASSPTGSFSGANVLTF.

The rearrangement links TRBV19 to TRBJ2-5; 12 bases map to TRBD2. The CDR3 covers 18 residues. V was clipped by 5 bases and J by 3 bases; unmatched bases: 13. Germline assignment: CDR1 LNHDA and CDR2 SQIVND (reference sequence). CDR3 bases: TGTGCCAGTAGTCAGGTTACTAGCGGGAGGAAGCGGGAAGAGACCCAGTACTTC. Protein: CASSQVTSGRKREETQYF.

The chain couples TRBV5-1 to TRBJ1-2; 7 bases are a match to TRBD1. Germline V gene lookup returns CDR1 SGHRS and CDR2 YFSETQ. Unmatched junction bases numbered 3, after V lost 4 bases and J lost 6 bases. CDR3 length: 12 amino acids. Here the CDR3 reads CASSRTGDGYTF. CDR3 coding DNA: TGCGCCAGCAGCCGAACAGGGGATGGCTACACCTTC.

The chain carries TRBV4-2 and TRBJ2-3; no definite D call. This CDR3 is 13 amino acids long. Germline assignment: CDR1 LGHNA and CDR2 YNFKEQ. The V end was cut by 4 bases, the J end by 4 bases, with 9 bases between. CDR3 residues: CASSPPDADTQYF. The CDR3 bases are TGTGCCAGCAGCCCCCCCGATGCAGATACGCAGTATTTT.

In nucleotides, the CDR3 is TGCGCCAGCAGCTTGGAGGCAGGGTTGGCGACTGAAGCTTTCTTT. This translates into CASSLEAGLATEAFF. The chain is built from TRBV5-1 and TRBJ1-1, with TRBD1 as a possible D gene (5 bases). The CDR3 runs 15 residues. Per the germline V gene, CDR1 is SGHRS and CDR2 is YFSETQ. V lost 0 bases and J lost 5, with 14 bases in between.

This clone occurred a few times. The CDR3 is CASRGQSNQPQHF. In DNA, the CDR3 is TGTGCCAGCCGGGGGCAAAGCAATCAGCCCCAGCATTTT. This chain uses TRBV2 with TRBJ1-5, with D possibly being TRBD1 (6 bases). Germline values: CDR1 SNHLY, CDR2 FYNNEI. V was shortened by 8 bases and J by 1 base, with 9 bases between the two germline ends. The CDR3 loop spans 13 amino acids.

The rearrangement uses TRBV19 and TRBJ1-5; 7 bases match TRBD1. Trimming cost V 8 bases and J 2 bases; bases outside gene matches: 0. From germline, CDR1 is LNHDA and CDR2 SQIVND (reference sequence). This CDR3 is built from 12 residues. CDR3 region: CASDRGNQPQHF. The CDR3 region has the DNA TGTGCCAGTGACAGGGGCAATCAGCCCCAGCATTTT.

The rearrangement joins TRBV6-5 to TRBJ2-1; 9 bases align to TRBD1. The CDR3 length is 16 residues. J was trimmed by 6 bases and V by 2 bases; bases with no gene match: 8. Germline CDR1 MNHEY, CDR2 SVGAGI. CDR3 bases: TGTGCCAGCAGTTACGGACAGGGGATAGGAGTCAATGAGCAGTTCTTC. Residues: CASSYGQGIGVNEQFF.

The chain uses TRBV7-2 and TRBJ2-5, with D unresolved. V lost 6 bases to trimming and J lost 5 bases, with 13 bases between them. Germline V gene data show CDR1 as SGHTA and CDR2 as FQGNSA. The CDR3 is made up of 13 amino acids. The chain's CDR3 is CASRRGSRETQYF. The CDR3 DNA reads as TGTGCCAGCAGGCGAGGTAGCCGCGAGACCCAGTACTTC. Variable domain in full (rest from reference TRBV7-2 and TRBJ2-5): GAGVSQSPSNKVTEKGKDVELRCDPISGHTALYWYRQSLGQGLEFLIYFQGNSAPDKSGLPSDRFSAERTGGSVSTLTIQRTQQEDSAVYLCASRRGSRETQYFGPGTRLLVL.

This rearrangement joins TRBV2 to TRBJ1-2; 8 positions agree with TRBD1. Germline-derived CDR1 and CDR2 are SNHLY and FYNNEI. The CDR3 length is 15 residues. The trim removed 6 bases at V and 6 bases at J, leaving 12 bases unmatched. The DNA of the CDR3 is TGTGCCAGCAGCCGGGACAGGTTGAATGACCATGGCTACACCTTC. It codes for CASSRDRLNDHGYTF.

This clone was picked up one time. This chain links TRBV5-1 with TRBJ2-5; 8 nucleotides agree with TRBD2. The better agreement between TRBJ2-7 and the DNA end casts doubt on the J call. The CDR3 runs to 15 residues. CDR1 and CDR2 (germline): SGHRS, YFSETQ. The CDR3 sequence: CASSLEAGAHYEQYF. The DNA for the CDR3 is TGCGCCAGCAGCTTGGAAGCGGGAGCGCACTACGAGCAGTACTTC.

The chain links TRBV19 to TRBJ2-3; D perhaps matches TRBD1 (6 bases). The CDR3 is 14 residues long. Per the germline V gene, CDR1 is LNHDA and CDR2 is SQIVND (reference sequence). Between the trimmed V and J ends, which lost 9 bases and 2 bases, there was a span of 15 bases. The chain's CDR3 is CASCLQGHTDTQYF. In nucleotides, the CDR3 is TGTGCCAGCTGCCTACAGGGACACACAGATACGCAGTATTTT. Full variable domain (remainder filled in from reference TRBV19 and TRBJ2-3): DGGITQSPKYLFRKEGQNVTLSCEQNLNHDAMYWYRQDPGQGLRLIYYSQIVNDFQKGDIAEGYSVSREKKESFPLTVTSAQKNPTAFYLCASCLQGHTDTQYFGPGTRLTVL.

The chain combines TRBV7-2 with TRBJ2-3; D is unclear. V was shortened by 8 bases and J by 4 bases, with 7 bases between the two germline ends. The CDR3 length is 11 residues. Germline loops: CDR1 SGHTA, CDR2 FQGNSA. The CDR3, as DNA: TGTGCCAGCGGGCACGCAGATACGCAGTATTTT. It specifies CASGHADTQYF.

V and J are TRBV9 and TRBJ2-2, with 7 nucleotides matching TRBD2. V lost 3 bases, J lost 2 bases, and 4 bases stayed unmatched. The CDR3 runs to 15 residues. In germline, CDR1 is SGDLS, CDR2 YYNGEE. The DNA for the CDR3 is TGTGCCAGCAGCGCCGTAGCGGGCAACACCGGGGAGCTGTTTTTT. As protein: CASSAVAGNTGELFF.

CDR3 region: CASSLVQESRPQHF. The CDR3 coding sequence is TGTGCCAGCAGCTTGGTTCAGGAATCAAGGCCCCAGCATTTT. This chain joins TRBV5-4 and TRBJ1-5; D is unresolved. Per germline, CDR1 SGHNT and CDR2 YYREEE (reference sequence). Trimming removed 0 bases from V and 9 bases from J, with 13 bases in between. This CDR3 comprises 14 residues.

As regards this clone: Germline is not matched at one junction end, which may reflect a read error. V gene TRBV4-3 combines with J gene TRBJ1-2, with 7 nucleotides matching TRBD1. The germline V gene encodes CDR1 LGHNA and CDR2 YSLEER. CDR3 length: 12 amino acids. The DNA for the CDR3 is TGCGCCAGCAGCCAAAAGGGGGCGGTCCCCTTCTTC. It is translated as CASSQKGAVPFF.

The chain recombines TRBV7-9 with TRBJ1-2; 7 bases align to TRBD1. CDR3 length: 16 amino acids. J lost 5 bases, V lost 5 bases, and 14 bases had no gene match. CDR1 is SEHNR and CDR2 is FQNEAQ in the germline V gene (reference sequence). CDR3 loop: CASSARTGSSSYGYTF. The DNA for the CDR3 is TGTGCCAGCAGCGCAAGGACAGGTTCATCATCTTATGGCTACACCTTC.

This clone was seen a few times. The chain is built from TRBV11-3 and TRBJ1-1; D is unresolved. This CDR3 has 13 residues. Germline-derived CDR1 and CDR2 are SGHNT and YENEEA. With 3 bases removed from V and 2 bases from J, the gap between germline ends came to 7 bases. The CDR3 loop is CASSFSVNTEAFF. The CDR3 nucleotides read TGTGCCAGCAGCTTTAGCGTTAACACTGAAGCTTTCTTT. Using reference TRBV11-3 and TRBJ1-1 for the parts outside the CDR3, the full variable domain is EAGVVQSPRYKIIEKKQPVAFWCNPISGHNTLYWYLQNLGQGPELLIRYENEEAVDDSQLPKDRFSAERLKGVDSTLKIQPAELGDSAVYLCASSFSVNTEAFFGQGTRLTVV.

The chain is built from TRBV5-4 and TRBJ2-7; 10 nucleotides match TRBD1. Germline V lookup: CDR1 SGHNT, CDR2 YYREEE (reference sequence). The junction had 4 bases not matched to a gene; V was cut back by 4 bases and J by 3 bases. This CDR3 spans 14 amino acids. The CDR3 bases are TGTGCCAGCAGCCGCCGGGACAGGGGCTACGAGCAGTACTTC. Translating gives CASSRRDRGYEQYF.

There are a few counts of this clone. The chain recombines TRBV19 with TRBJ1-2, with D maybe TRBD1 (5 bases). CDR1 and CDR2 from the germline V gene are LNHDA and SQIVND (reference sequence). This CDR3 has 15 amino acids. The V end was cut by 3 bases, the J end by 0 bases, with 11 bases between. This CDR3 reads CASSIRDLANYGYTF. The CDR3, as DNA: TGTGCCAGTAGTATCCGGGACCTCGCTAACTATGGCTACACCTTC.

The rearrangement uses TRBV7-8 and TRBJ2-7; D assignment may be TRBD1 or TRBD2 (5 bases each). Trimming removed 4 bases from V and 2 bases from J, with 15 bases in between. Germline V gives CDR1 SGHVS, CDR2 FQNEAQ. The CDR3 contains 15 residues. CDR3 DNA sequence: TGTGCCAGCAGCTCCCCCCGGGACCGAGCCTACGAGCAGTACTTC. The encoded protein is CASSSPRDRAYEQYF.

V and J are TRBV28 and TRBJ1-1; the match to TRBD1 covers 7 bases. J was trimmed by 6 bases and V by 4 bases; bases with no gene match: 11. Germline-derived CDR1 and CDR2 are MDHEN and SYDVKM. The CDR3 is 15 amino acids. CDR3 amino acids: CASSSYGQAVPEAFF. CDR3 bases: TGTGCCAGCAGTTCATACGGACAGGCGGTCCCTGAAGCTTTCTTT.

This clone was recorded once. The V call is TRBV5-4, the J call TRBJ2-2; 10 bases map to TRBD2. The CDR3 is made up of 14 amino acids. With 5 bases clipped from V and 5 bases from J, the junction kept 3 bases outside the gene matches. Germline CDR1 and CDR2: SGHNT and YYREEE (reference sequence). CDR3 sequence reads: CASRGSGRTGELFF. In DNA, the CDR3 is TGTGCCAGCAGGGGTAGCGGGAGGACCGGGGAGCTGTTTTTT.

This clone was counted once. CDR3 sequence: CASSLRGSRQPQHF. CDR3 bases: TGTGCCAGCAGCTTGCGGGGGAGTCGTCAGCCCCAGCATTTT. V usage is TRBV7-2 and J usage is TRBJ1-5; possible D gene TRBD1, 5 bases. CDR3 length equals 14 residues. Germline V CDR1 and CDR2: SGHTA, FQGNSA. Trimming cost V 3 bases and J 6 bases, with 12 bases left between them.

This CDR3 is CSVGSQARTDTQYF. DNA for the CDR3: TGCAGCGTCGGTTCTCAAGCGCGCACAGATACGCAGTATTTT. The V gene is TRBV29-1, the J gene TRBJ2-3; D is uncertain. CDR1 and CDR2 from the germline V gene are SQVTM and ANQGSEA. CDR3 size: 14 residues. V lost 6 bases and J 1 base, leaving 14 bases between the germline ends.

The gene calls are TRBV7-8 and TRBJ2-3, with TRBD1 matching 8 bases. The CDR3 length is 15 residues. Looked up from germline, CDR1 is SGHVS and CDR2 is FQNEAQ. The trim removed 6 bases at V and 9 bases at J, leaving 14 bases unmatched. CDR3 sequence: CASRMDRAPVGTQYF. The CDR3 region has the DNA TGTGCCAGCAGGATGGACAGGGCCCCGGTAGGAACGCAGTATTTT.

CDR3 in DNA: TGTGTTTCTAGCGGGAGGCCCTCCTACAATGAGCAGTTCTTC. Translated: CVSSGRPSYNEQFF. V usage is TRBV28 and J usage is TRBJ2-1; TRBD2 aligns across 11 bases. The CDR3 covers 14 residues. Germline values: CDR1 MDHEN, CDR2 SYDVKM. The variable domain in full, with the rest retrieved from reference TRBV28 and TRBJ2-1, is DVKVTQSSRYLVKRTGEKVFLECVQDMDHENMFWYRQDPGLGLRLIYFSYDVKMKEKGDIPEGYSVSREKKERFSLILESASTNQTSMYLCVSSGRPSYNEQFFGPGTRLTVL.